This T cell receptor (beta chain) appears in the sequencing data of a study of shared clonotypes between healthy human individuals. Sorted-subset replicate PCR reactions were performed with approximately 190 ng DNA, corresponding to roughly 27,000 T cell genomes. Data came from immunoSEQ multiplex PCR; TCRdb stores just in-frame clones and leaves some out. The table includes fewer than 2.5 million clones, approximately 93% detected once. The table lists this clone with a count of one. Trimming stripped 3 bases from V and 4 bases from J, with 15 bases between. The CDR3 runs 15 residues. Germline CDR1 is LNHDA and CDR2 is SQIVND (reference sequence).

Sequencing was performed on naive CD4+ T cells from PBMCs. The subset denotes: CD45RA+ positively selected. The chain recombines TRBV19 with TRBJ1-1, with a weak D call TRBD1 (5 bases). The clonotype originates from a man aged 18 to 29 in good health. Some clones in this sample may be carry-over from other donors' samples. The CDR3 DNA is TGTGCCAGTAGTATCCTCGGGGGTACCCTCACTGAAGCTTTCTTT. This encodes CASSILGGTLTEAFF.